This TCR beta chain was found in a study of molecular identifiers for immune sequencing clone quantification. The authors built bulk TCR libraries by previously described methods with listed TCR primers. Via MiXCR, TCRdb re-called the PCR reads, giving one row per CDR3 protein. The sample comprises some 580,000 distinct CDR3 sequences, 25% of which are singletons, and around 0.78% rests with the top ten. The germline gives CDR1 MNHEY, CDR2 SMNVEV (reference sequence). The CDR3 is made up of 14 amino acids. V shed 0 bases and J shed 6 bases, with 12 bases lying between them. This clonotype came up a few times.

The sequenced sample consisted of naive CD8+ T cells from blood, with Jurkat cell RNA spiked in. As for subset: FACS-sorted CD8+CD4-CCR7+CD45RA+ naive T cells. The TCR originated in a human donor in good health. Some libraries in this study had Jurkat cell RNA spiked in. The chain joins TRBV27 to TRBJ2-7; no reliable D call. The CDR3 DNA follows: TGTGCCAGCAGTTTATCGGCTCTGGGTTCCGAGCAGTACTTC. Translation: CASSLSALGSEQYF.